This T cell receptor (beta chain) was profiled in a study of blood T cell repertoires in COVID-19. Adults between about 18 and 89 years of age took part from about two dozen US areas. Grouping used clinical history reported by participants in a survey and questionnaire. CDR1 is LGHDT, CDR2 YNNKEL, per germline (reference sequence). V lost 1 base, J lost 11 bases, and 14 bases lay in between. This CDR3 spans 13 amino acids. TCRdb's copy holds only in-frame clones and misses some; the assay was immunoSEQ multiplex PCR. The top ten hold roughly 2% of the sample, which has over 300,000 clones, 70% to 90% seen once.

The sequence was obtained from a man aged 25-45 years who had recovered from COVID-19. The chain is built from TRBV3-1 (or the pseudogene TRBV3-2) and TRBJ1-1; no clear D. Sequencing input: PBMCs or T cells enriched from blood (not recorded which). This chain's CDR3 is CASSQVERERAFF. CDR3 sequence (DNA): TGTGCCAGCAGCCAAGTAGAAAGGGAGAGGGCTTTCTTT.